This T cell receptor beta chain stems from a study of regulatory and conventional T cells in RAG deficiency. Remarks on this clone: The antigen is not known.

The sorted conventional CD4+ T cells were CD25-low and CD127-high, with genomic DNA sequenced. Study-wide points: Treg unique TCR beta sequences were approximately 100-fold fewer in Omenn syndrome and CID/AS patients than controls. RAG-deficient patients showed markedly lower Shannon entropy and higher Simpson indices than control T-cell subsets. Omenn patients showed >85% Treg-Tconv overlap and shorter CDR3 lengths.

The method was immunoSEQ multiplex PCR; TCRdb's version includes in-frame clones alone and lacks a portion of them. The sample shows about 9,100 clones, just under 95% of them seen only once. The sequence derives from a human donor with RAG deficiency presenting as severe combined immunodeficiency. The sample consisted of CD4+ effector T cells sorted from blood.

CDR3 loop: CAISPTGNTGELFF. Written as DNA, the CDR3 is TGTGCCATCAGCCCCACAGGGAACACCGGGGAGCTGTTTTTT. The V gene is TRBV10-3, the J gene TRBJ2-2, with D perhaps matching TRBD1 (5 bases). V was pared by 6 bases and J by 1 base, with 9 bases between. Germline V gives CDR1 ENHRY, CDR2 SYGVKD. The CDR3 is 14 amino acids.